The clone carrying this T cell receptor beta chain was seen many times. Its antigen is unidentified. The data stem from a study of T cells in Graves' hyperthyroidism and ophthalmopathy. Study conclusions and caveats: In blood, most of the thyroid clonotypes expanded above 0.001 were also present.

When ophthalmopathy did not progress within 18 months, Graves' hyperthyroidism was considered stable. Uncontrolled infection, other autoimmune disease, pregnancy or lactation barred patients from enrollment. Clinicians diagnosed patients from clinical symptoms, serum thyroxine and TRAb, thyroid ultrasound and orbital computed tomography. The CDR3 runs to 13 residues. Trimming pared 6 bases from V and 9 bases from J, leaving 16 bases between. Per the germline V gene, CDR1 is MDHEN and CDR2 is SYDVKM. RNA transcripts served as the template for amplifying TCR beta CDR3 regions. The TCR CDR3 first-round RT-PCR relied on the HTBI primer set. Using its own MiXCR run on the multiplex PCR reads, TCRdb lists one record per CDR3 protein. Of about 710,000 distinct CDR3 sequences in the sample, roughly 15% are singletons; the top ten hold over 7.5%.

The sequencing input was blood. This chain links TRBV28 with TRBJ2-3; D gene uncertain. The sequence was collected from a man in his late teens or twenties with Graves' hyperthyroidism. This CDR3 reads CASRNRASETQYF. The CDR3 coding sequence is TGTGCCAGCAGAAATCGGGCCTCCGAAACGCAGTATTTT. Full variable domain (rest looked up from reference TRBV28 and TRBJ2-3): DVKVTQSSRYLVKRTGEKVFLECVQDMDHENMFWYRQDPGLGLRLIYFSYDVKMKEKGDIPEGYSVSREKKERFSLILESASTNQTSMYLCASRNRASETQYFGPGTRLTVL.